The subject of this entry is one T cell receptor (beta chain). What it binds is unknown. The data originate from a study of cytomegalovirus exposure and HLA in healthy donors. Study at large: Earlier sequencing of 150 million to 200 million T cells yielded roughly 120 million unique TCR beta sequences. Points from the study as a whole: Several V segments, TRBV6-2 and TRBV6-3 among them, could not be told apart and were dropped. After further analysis at a later stage, around 17,000 TCR beta sequences were associated with HLA alleles at 0.05 false discovery rate. Some TCR beta chains (164 of them) were listed as cytomegalovirus-associated.

This CDR3 contains 15 residues. Trimming at V came to 6 bases and at J to 6 bases, leaving 8 bases not matched to a gene. The germline V gene has CDR1 SGHAT and CDR2 FQDESV (reference sequence). The PCR made use of 60 Vbeta and 13 Jbeta primers. Some clones are missing from TCRdb's copy, which holds only in-frame ones; the method was immunoSEQ multiplex PCR. The repertoire holds approximately 150,000 clones, around 75% seen once, with around 2.6% in the top ten. The source material was PBMCs. This rearrangement joins TRBV11-1 to TRBJ1-4; TRBD1 agrees at 9 bases. The TCR comes from a female donor in good health and CMV-seronegative. The DNA for the CDR3 is TGTGCCAGCAGACGTGGGACAGGGCGGTATGAAAAACTGTTTTTT. This codes for CASRRGTGRYEKLFF. Looking up the rest from reference TRBV11-1 and TRBJ1-4 gives the full variable domain: EAEVAQSPRYKITEKSQAVAFWCDPISGHATLYWYRQILGQGPELLVQFQDESVVDDSQLPKDRFSAERLKGVDSTLKIQPAELGDSAMYLCASRRGTGRYEKLFFGSGTQLSVL.